This T cell receptor beta chain was recorded in a study of identical twins. This CDR3 region has 17 residues. Germline V lookup: CDR1 KGHSH, CDR2 LQKENI. V was clipped by 1 base and J by 4 bases; unmatched bases: 3. This clonotype was recorded a few times. TCRdb analysed the 5' RACE reads with MiXCR anew, one entry per CDR3 protein. The sample contains 450,000 to 500,000 distinct CDR3 sequences, approximately 15% of which appear only once. These data were also filed under a second study, of yellow fever vaccine responses in identical twins.

The sequence derives from a woman aged 18-29 years in good health. This chain connects TRBV18 to TRBJ2-2, with TRBD2 identical over 13 bases. Material for sequencing was CD4+ T cells sorted from blood. The CDR3 DNA sequence: TGTGCCAGCTCACCACAGGGGACTAGCGGGATCACCGGGGAGCTGTTTTTT. This sequence encodes CASSPQGTSGITGELFF.